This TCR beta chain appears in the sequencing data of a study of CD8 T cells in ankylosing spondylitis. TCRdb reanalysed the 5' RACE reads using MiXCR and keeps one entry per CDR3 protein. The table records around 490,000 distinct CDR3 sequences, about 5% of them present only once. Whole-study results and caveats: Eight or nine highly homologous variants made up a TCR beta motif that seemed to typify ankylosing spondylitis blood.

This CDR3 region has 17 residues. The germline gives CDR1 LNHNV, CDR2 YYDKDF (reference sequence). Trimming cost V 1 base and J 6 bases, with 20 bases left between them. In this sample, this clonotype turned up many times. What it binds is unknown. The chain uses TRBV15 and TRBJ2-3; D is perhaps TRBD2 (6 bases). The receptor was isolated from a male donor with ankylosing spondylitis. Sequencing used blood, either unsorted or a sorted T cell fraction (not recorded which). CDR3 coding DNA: TGTGCCACCAGCAGAGGGGGTAGCGGAACTCTCGCGGATACGCAGTATTTT. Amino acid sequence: CATSRGGSGTLADTQYF. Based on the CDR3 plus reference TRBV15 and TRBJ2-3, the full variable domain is DAMVIQNPRYQVTQFGKPVTLSCSQTLNHNVMYWYQQKSSQAPKLLFHYYDKDFNNEADTPDNFQSRRPNTSFCFLDIRSPGLGDTAMYLCATSRGGSGTLADTQYFGPGTRLTVL.